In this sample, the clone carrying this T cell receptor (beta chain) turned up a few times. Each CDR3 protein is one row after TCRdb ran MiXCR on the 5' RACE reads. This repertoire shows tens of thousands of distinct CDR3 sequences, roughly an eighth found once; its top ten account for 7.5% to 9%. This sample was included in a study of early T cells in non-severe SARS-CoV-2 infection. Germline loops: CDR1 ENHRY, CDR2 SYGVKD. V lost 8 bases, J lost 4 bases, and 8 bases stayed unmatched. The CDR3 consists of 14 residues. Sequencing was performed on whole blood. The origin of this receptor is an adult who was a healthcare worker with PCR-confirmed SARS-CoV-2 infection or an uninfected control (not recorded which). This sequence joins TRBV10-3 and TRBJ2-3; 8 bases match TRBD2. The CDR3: CAIVRSGSPDTQYF. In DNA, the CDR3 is TGTGCCATCGTGAGAAGCGGGAGCCCAGATACGCAGTATTTT.